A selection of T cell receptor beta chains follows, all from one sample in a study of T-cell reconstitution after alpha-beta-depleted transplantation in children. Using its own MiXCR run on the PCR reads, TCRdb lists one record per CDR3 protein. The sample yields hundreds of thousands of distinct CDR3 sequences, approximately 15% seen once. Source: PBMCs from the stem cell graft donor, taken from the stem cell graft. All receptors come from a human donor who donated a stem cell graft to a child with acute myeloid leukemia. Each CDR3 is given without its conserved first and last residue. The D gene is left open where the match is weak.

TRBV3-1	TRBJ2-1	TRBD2	ASCPGLAGRSSYNEQF
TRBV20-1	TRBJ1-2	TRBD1	SARPTGQGEEANYGYT
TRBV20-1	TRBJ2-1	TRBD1	SARDLETGVWDNEQF
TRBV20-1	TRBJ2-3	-	SARRRGQDTQY
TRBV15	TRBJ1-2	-	ATSPSGEGRAYGYT
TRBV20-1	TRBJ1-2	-	SARDLRNTYGYT
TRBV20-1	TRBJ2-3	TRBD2	SAGLAGGTDTQY
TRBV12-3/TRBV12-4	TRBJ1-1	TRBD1	ASRLDRGANTEAF
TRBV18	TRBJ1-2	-	ASSQKGSYGYT
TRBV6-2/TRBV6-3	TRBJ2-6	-	ASGNRISGANVLT
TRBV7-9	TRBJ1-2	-	VSSLARRGKGGYT
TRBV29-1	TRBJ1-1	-	SGRGVEGTEAF
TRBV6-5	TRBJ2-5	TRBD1	ASSSPGQDSQETQY
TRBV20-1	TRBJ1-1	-	SARDPADPEAF
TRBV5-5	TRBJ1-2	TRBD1	ASSGQGSWGYT
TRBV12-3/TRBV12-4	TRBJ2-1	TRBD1	ASRMMTGKDNEQF
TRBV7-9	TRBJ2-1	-	ASSFGQYNEQF
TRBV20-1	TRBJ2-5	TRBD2	SADGGAWETQY
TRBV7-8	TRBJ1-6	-	ASSLSGKGRAPLH
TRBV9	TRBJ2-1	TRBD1	ASSGGDSQGRSYNEQF
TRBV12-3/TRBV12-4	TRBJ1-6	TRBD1	ASSSGQGGYSPLH
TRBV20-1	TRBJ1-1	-	SARVLSWDMNTEAF